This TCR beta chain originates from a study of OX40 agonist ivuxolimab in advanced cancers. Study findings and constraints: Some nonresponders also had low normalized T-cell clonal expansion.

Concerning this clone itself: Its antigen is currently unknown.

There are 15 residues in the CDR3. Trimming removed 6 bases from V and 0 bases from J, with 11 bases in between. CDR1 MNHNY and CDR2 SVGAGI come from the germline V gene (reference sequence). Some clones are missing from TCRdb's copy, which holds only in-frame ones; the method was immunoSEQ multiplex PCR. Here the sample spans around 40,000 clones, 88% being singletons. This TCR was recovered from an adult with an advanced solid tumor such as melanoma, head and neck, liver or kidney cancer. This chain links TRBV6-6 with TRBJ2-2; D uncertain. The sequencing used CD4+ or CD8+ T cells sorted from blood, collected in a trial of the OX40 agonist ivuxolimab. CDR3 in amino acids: CASRTALANTGELFF. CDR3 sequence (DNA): TGTGCCAGCAGGACGGCTCTCGCGAACACCGGGGAGCTGTTTTTT.